This TCR beta chain was recorded in a study of OX40 agonist ivuxolimab in advanced cancers. Turning to the overall study: Ivuxolimab, which targeted the costimulatory receptor OX40 (CD134), was an agonistic, fully human IgG2 monoclonal antibody. Prior anti-PD-1, anti-PD-L1 or anti-CTLA-4 therapy was permitted, and checkpoint inhibitors had been received by roughly 42% of dose-escalation patients. The dose-escalation cohort was approximately 83% male with a mean age of about 60 years, ranging from 23 to 79. Of the approximately 50 patients in dose escalation, about 20 had hepatocellular carcinoma, about 15 had melanoma, 9 had renal cell carcinoma and 9 had head and neck cancer. Partial responses occurred in three dose-escalation patients, of whom one had hepatocellular carcinoma and two had cutaneous melanoma. The monotherapy dose-escalation portion (N ≈ 50 patients) of the phase I ivuxolimab trial is reported in the paper. The purpose of peripheral TCRbeta sequencing was to test whether ivuxolimab changed TCR sequence diversity and led to clonal T-cell expansion. Intravenous ivuxolimab was administered to patients every 2 weeks at six dose levels: 0.01, 0.1, 0.3, 1.5, 3 and 10 mg/kg.

Genomic DNA was extracted from sorted cells for sequencing of the TCRbeta CDR3 region. The immunoSEQ Assay was used for sequencing of TCRbeta CDR3 regions. Drawn from immuneACCESS, this table holds only the in-frame rearrangements with V and J called that TCRdb kept. Clones are partly lost; checked studies trace under half to an unresolved V gene and leave the rest unexplained. In this sample the table shows tens of thousands of clones, 85% to 90% of which occur a single time. The ten largest clones take up 0.85% to 1% of the sample. Comment on this clone: Its recognized antigen is unknown. Within one base of it there is no much larger clone, and no base qualities were kept.

Findings and caveats that apply to the study as a whole: The antigen specificity of the clonally expanded peripheral T cells was not determined. On average, CD8+ T cells showed more expanded clones than CD4+ T cells after ivuxolimab. In partial responders in the 0.1-3.0 mg/kg groups, normalized peripheral clonal expansion was found to be among the lowest, especially among CD8+ T cells. Low levels of normalized T-cell clonal expansion were also shown by some nonresponding patients. At doses of 0.1 to 3.0 mg/kg, clonal expansion of both CD4+ and CD8+ T cells in blood was seen between baseline and week 6.

CDR1 SGDLS and CDR2 YYNGEE were looked up in the germline V gene. V and J are truncated by 0 bases and 1 base respectively, leaving an intervening sequence of 5 bases. The CDR3 spans 14 residues, from the cysteine through the phenylalanine. The entry retains the CDR3 DNA only, 42 bases that are in frame from base 1. Patients with autoimmune disease history or receiving systemic immunosuppression were excluded from the trial. In every dose cohort, peripheral blood was drawn for TCR sequencing at baseline, cycle 4 day 1, and cycle 7 day 1. Samples came from an open-label, multicenter, first-in-human phase I dose-escalation trial of ivuxolimab. Adults with locally advanced or metastatic head and neck squamous cell, hepatocellular, melanoma or renal cell carcinoma were enrolled in the trial. Before TCR sequencing, CD4+ and CD8+ T cells were separately sorted from peripheral blood.

This TCR derives from an adult with an advanced solid tumor such as melanoma, head and neck, liver or kidney cancer. This sequence uses TRBV9 and TRBJ1-5; the D gene assignment is ambiguous. Sequenced here: CD4+ or CD8+ T cells sorted from blood, sampled in a trial of the OX40 agonist ivuxolimab. DNA sequence: TGTGCCAGCAGCGTAGGAGGGAGCAATCAGCCCCAGCATTTT. Protein translation: CASSVGGSNQPQHF.